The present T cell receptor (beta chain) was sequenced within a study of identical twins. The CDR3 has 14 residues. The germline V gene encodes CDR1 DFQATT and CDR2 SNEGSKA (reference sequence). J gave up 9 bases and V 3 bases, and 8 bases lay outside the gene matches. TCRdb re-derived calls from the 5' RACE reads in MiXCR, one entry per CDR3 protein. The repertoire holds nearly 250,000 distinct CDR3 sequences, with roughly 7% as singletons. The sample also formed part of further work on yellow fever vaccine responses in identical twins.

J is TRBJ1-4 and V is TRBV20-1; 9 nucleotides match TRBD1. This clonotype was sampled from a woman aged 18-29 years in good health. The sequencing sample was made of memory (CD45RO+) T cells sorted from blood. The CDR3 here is CSASPQGAMKKLFF. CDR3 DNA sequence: TGCAGTGCTAGCCCACAGGGGGCCATGAAAAAACTGTTTTTT.